The rows below give T cell receptor beta chains drawn from one sample of a study of blood T cell repertoires in COVID-19. Only in-frame clones appear in the TCRdb table, and some are missing; sequencing was by immunoSEQ multiplex PCR. The profile covers approximately 70,000 clones, with approximately 88% appearing a single time and roughly 7% taken by the ten largest. The sequenced sample was peripheral blood. The origin of the receptors is a woman aged 50 to 60 with acute or convalescent COVID-19. Each CDR3 is given with its conserved first and last residue. Fields, in order: V gene, D gene, CDR3 length, J gene, clone size, CDR3 DNA, CDR3 protein. A D gene is named only where the DNA matches it firmly. Clone size is not always given. Where it is, it says once, few, many or a class for expanded clones.

TRBV30,.,12,TRBJ1-2,.,TGTGCCTGGAGTTCCAGAAACTATGGCTACACCTTC,CAWSSRNYGYTF
TRBV9,.,15,TRBJ2-3,.,TGTGCCAGCGGTCTTGGGACTGGTTACACAGATACGCAGTATTTT,CASGLGTGYTDTQYF
TRBV6-5,.,14,TRBJ1-1,.,TGTGCCAGCAGCCTGAACCAGGGGAACACTGAAGCTTTCTTT,CASSLNQGNTEAFF
TRBV30,.,14,TRBJ2-7,.,TGTGCCTGGAGTGTACGTCTAGCTGGCGTCGAGCAGTACTTC,CAWSVRLAGVEQYF
TRBV5-1,.,15,TRBJ1-4,.,TGCGCCAGCAGCTTGGGGGCCTCAACTAATGAAAAACTGTTTTTT,CASSLGASTNEKLFF
TRBV28,.,15,TRBJ1-2,once,TGTGCCAGCAGCCCACCAGGGAGGGGTTCCTATGGCTACACCTTC,CASSPPGRGSYGYTF
TRBV12-3/TRBV12-4,.,11,TRBJ1-1,.,TGTGCCAGCAGTCCGCTAAGTGAAGCTTTCTTT,CASSPLSEAFF
TRBV28,.,14,TRBJ2-7,.,TGTGCCAGCAGTTTGCAGGGGGGAAGGTACGAGCAGTACTTC,CASSLQGGRYEQYF
TRBV25-1,TRBD1,13,TRBJ1-2,.,TGTGCCAGCGAGGACAGGATTAACTATGGCTACACCTTC,CASEDRINYGYTF
TRBV11-2,TRBD2,18,TRBJ2-7,.,TGTGCCAGCAGCGGTCGGGGGGTGACCCGCCTCTTTACCTACGAGCAGTACTTC,CASSGRGVTRLFTYEQYF
TRBV30,TRBD1,14,TRBJ2-3,.,TGTGCCTGGAGCGCTGGACAGGGGGGATATACGCAGTATTTT,CAWSAGQGGYTQYF
TRBV18,.,15,TRBJ1-1,.,TGTGCCAGCTCACCACCGGGGGGGCGAAACGCTGAAGCTTTCTTT,CASSPPGGRNAEAFF
TRBV9,TRBD1,14,TRBJ1-1,.,TGTGCCAGCAGCGTGGGGGACAGGAACACTGAAGCTTTCTTT,CASSVGDRNTEAFF
TRBV7-3,.,14,TRBJ2-2,.,TGTGCCAGCAGCCCAGGGTCCGGCACCGGGGAGCTGTTTTTT,CASSPGSGTGELFF
TRBV6-5,.,12,TRBJ2-7,.,TGTGCCAGCAGTTCAGGGTTGTCGGAGCAGTACTTC,CASSSGLSEQYF
TRBV2,TRBD1,16,TRBJ2-1,.,TGTGCCAGCAGGAAGGGTGTCCGGGACAGCGGATATGAGCAGTTCTTC,CASRKGVRDSGYEQFF
TRBV28,.,21,TRBJ2-3,once,TGTGCCAGCAGTCCCTCCCTCGGGGCTAGCGCCTCGAGTAAGGGCACAGATACGCAGTATTTT,CASSPSLGASASSKGTDTQYF
TRBV11-3,.,13,TRBJ1-2,.,TGTGCCAGCAGCTTAGCCGGGGGTGGTGGCTACACCTTC,CASSLAGGGGYTF
TRBV6-1,.,14,TRBJ1-4,.,TGTGCCAGCAGCCGAACCGGGGACAACGGAAAACTGTTTTTT,CASSRTGDNGKLFF
TRBV30,.,10,TRBJ1-2,.,TGTGCCTGGAGGAGGGAAGGCTACACCTTC,CAWRREGYTF
TRBV11-2,TRBD2,15,TRBJ2-7,.,TGTGCCAGCAGCTTAGTAGCCGGGGGGGGGTACGAGCAGTACTTC,CASSLVAGGGYEQYF
TRBV3-1/TRBV3-2,TRBD1,14,TRBJ1-1,.,TGTGCCAGCAGCCCGCGGGACAGTGATAATGAAGCTTTCTTT,CASSPRDSDNEAFF
TRBV5-6,.,14,TRBJ1-1,.,TGTGCCAGCAGCTTAACGGGTGGTGACACTGAAGCTTTCTTT,CASSLTGGDTEAFF
TRBV11-2,.,13,TRBJ2-7,.,TGTGCCAGCAGCTTAGAGGCAGGGTCCGAGCAGTACTTC,CASSLEAGSEQYF
TRBV30,TRBD2,14,TRBJ2-7,.,TGTGCCTGGGGGTCGAATAGCGGGAGATTCGGGCAGTACTTC,CAWGSNSGRFGQYF
TRBV20-1,.,17,TRBJ1-1,.,TGCAGTGCTAGTCGGGGGAGGGCAGGGGCCCTGAACACTGAAGCTTTCTTT,CSASRGRAGALNTEAFF
TRBV14,TRBD1,14,TRBJ1-1,.,TGTGCCAGCAGCTCGGGACAGGGGAACACTGAAGCTTTCTTT,CASSSGQGNTEAFF
TRBV28,TRBD1,13,TRBJ1-2,.,TGTGCCAGCAGTTCACAGGGGTTCTATGGCTACACCTTC,CASSSQGFYGYTF
TRBV4-1,TRBD1,15,TRBJ2-7,.,TGCGCCAGCAGCCAACCTGGGACAGGCAACTACGAGCAGTACTTC,CASSQPGTGNYEQYF
TRBV7-2,.,13,TRBJ1-1,.,TGTGCCAGCAGCCCCCCAGGGAGGTCTGAAGCTTTCTTT,CASSPPGRSEAFF
TRBV6-2/TRBV6-3,.,13,TRBJ1-1,.,TGTGCCAGCAGTTTAACGGGTGGGACTGAAGCTTTCTTT,CASSLTGGTEAFF
TRBV3-1/TRBV3-2,.,15,TRBJ2-2,.,TGTGCCAGCAGCCAAGATCCGACTTGGGTCGGGGAGCTGTTTTTT,CASSQDPTWVGELFF
TRBV7-2,TRBD1,17,TRBJ2-1,.,TGTGCCAGCAGCTTAGGCCGACAGGGAGCCACCTACAATGAGCAGTTCTTC,CASSLGRQGATYNEQFF
TRBV30,TRBD1,15,TRBJ1-4,.,TGTGCCTGGGCCTCCGGGACAGGGCTAGGAGAAAAACTGTTTTTT,CAWASGTGLGEKLFF
TRBV19,.,14,TRBJ1-1,.,TGTGCCAGTAGTGTCGACAGAACGAACACTGAAGCTTTCTTT,CASSVDRTNTEAFF
TRBV13,.,14,TRBJ2-1,.,TGTGCCAGCAGCTTAGCGGGGGGCGGGGATGAGCAGTTCTTC,CASSLAGGGDEQFF
TRBV20-1,.,11,TRBJ1-1,.,TGCAGTGCTAGAGCGGGGGGACTAGCTTTCTTT,CSARAGGLAFF
TRBV28,TRBD2,20,TRBJ2-7,.,TGTGCCAGCAGTTTAACCCTGGGGACTGCGCTACTAGCGGCGGACTACGAGCAGTACTTC,CASSLTLGTALLAADYEQYF
TRBV27,.,13,TRBJ2-2,.,TGTGCCAGCAGTCCCAGGGTGGCCGGGGAGCTGTTTTTT,CASSPRVAGELFF
TRBV3-1/TRBV3-2,TRBD2,16,TRBJ2-5,.,TGTGCCAGCAGCCGAGGACTAGCGGCTATCCAAGAGACCCAGTACTTC,CASSRGLAAIQETQYF
TRBV5-1,.,15,TRBJ2-7,.,TGCGCCAGCAGCTTGGATGCGGGGGCATGGGTCGAGCAGTACTTC,CASSLDAGAWVEQYF
TRBV4-3,TRBD2,15,TRBJ2-3,.,TGCGCCAGCAGCCAAGATAGCGGGGTCACAGATACGCAGTATTTT,CASSQDSGVTDTQYF
TRBV27,.,15,TRBJ1-6,.,TGTGCCAGCAGCCCCGGGACAACCGTCCTGGGACCCCTCCACTTT,CASSPGTTVLGPLHF
TRBV6-1,.,18,TRBJ1-2,.,TGTGCCAGCAGTGCGCCCCAGGAGCGGGGCCCGGCTAACTATGGCTACACCTTC,CASSAPQERGPANYGYTF
TRBV6-6,.,14,TRBJ1-1,once,TGTGCCAGCAGTCATTGGACTGAGAACACTGAAGCTTTCTTT,CASSHWTENTEAFF
TRBV28,TRBD1,12,TRBJ1-1,.,TGTGCCAGCAGTCTAACCAGGGGGCTTGCTTTCTTT,CASSLTRGLAFF
TRBV3-1/TRBV3-2,.,11,TRBJ2-7,.,TGTGCCAGCAGCTCTCCCTACGAGCAGTACTTC,CASSSPYEQYF
TRBV4-2,.,16,TRBJ1-6,.,TGTGCCAGCAGCCTATACGCGGCAGGGAATAATTCACCCCTCCACTTT,CASSLYAAGNNSPLHF
TRBV6-5,TRBD1,11,TRBJ1-2,.,TGTGCCAGCACTCAGGGGGGCGGCTACACCTTC,CASTQGGGYTF
TRBV19,TRBD1,16,TRBJ1-1,once,TGTGCCAGTAGTACCCGCCGGGACAGGGGGGGGACTGAAGCTTTCTTT,CASSTRRDRGGTEAFF
TRBV2,TRBD1,14,TRBJ1-2,.,TGTGCCAGCAGTGAAGGGACAGGACCCTATGGCTACACCTTC,CASSEGTGPYGYTF
TRBV18,.,14,TRBJ1-1,.,TGTGCCAGCTCACCACGGCAGGGAAACACTGAAGCTTTCTTT,CASSPRQGNTEAFF
TRBV3-1/TRBV3-2,TRBD1,16,TRBJ1-6,.,TGTGCCAGCAGCGAGACAGGGATATTATCTAATTCACCCCTCCACTTT,CASSETGILSNSPLHF